The 18 T cell receptor beta chains in this list originate from one sample, sequenced in a study of CXCR3-negative and CXCR3-positive naive CD8 T cells. Notes on the study in general: Hydrophobicity of TRB CDR3s was greater in CXCR3-positive naive cells than in CXCR3-negative naive cells.

UMI-labeled 5' RACE TRB cDNA libraries were prepared from the cells. TCRdb re-called the 5' RACE reads and shows each CDR3 protein once, DNA omitted. Its listing shows 150,000 to 180,000 distinct CDR3 sequences. No antigens are known for them. Sequencing was carried out using naive CXCR3+ CD8+ T cells from blood. Specified subset: CD45RO-CCR7+CD27+CD95- naive CD8+ T cells expressing CXCR3 (TNR3+). These receptors originate from a human donor in good health. Some clones in this sample may be carry-over from other donors' samples.

The rearrangement uses TRBV7-9 and TRBJ1-1; the TCRdb D gene call, TRBD1, has no DNA to confirm it. The CDR3 loop spans 14 amino acids. CDR1 is SEHNR, CDR2 FQNEAQ, per germline (reference sequence). The chain's CDR3 is CASRPTGGPTEAFF.

V gene TRBV12-3 or TRBV12-4 combines with J gene TRBJ1-1. This CDR3 contains 11 residues. The CDR3 reads CASEYNREAFF.

V and J are TRBV7-2 and TRBJ2-1; TCRdb indicates TRBD2, and absent DNA this call remains unverified. CDR1 is SGHTA, CDR2 FQGNSA, per germline. The CDR3 is 16 amino acids. CDR3 loop: CASSRGEVDYYNEQFF.

The rearrangement links TRBV3-1 to TRBJ2-2. Germline V CDR1 and CDR2: LGHDT, YNNKEL (reference sequence). The CDR3 runs to 14 residues. The CDR3 sequence is CASSLRQNTGELFF.

The gene calls are TRBV7-2 and TRBJ2-7; TCRdb's D call of TRBD2 is untestable without DNA. In germline, CDR1 is SGHTA, CDR2 FQGNSA. The CDR3 extends over 17 amino acids. CDR3 region: CASSAGLADDPWGEQYF.

The gene calls are TRBV4-1 and TRBJ2-7; the D call of TRBD1 rests on TCRdb alone, since no DNA is present to check it. This CDR3 has 16 residues. CDR1 is MGHRA and CDR2 is YSYEKL in the germline V gene. CDR3 region: CASSQYASGVGGQQYF.

The rearrangement uses TRBV5-1 and TRBJ2-5; TCRdb selects TRBD1, and the lack of DNA leaves this call unchecked. The CDR3 covers 17 residues. Per the germline V gene, CDR1 is SGHRS and CDR2 is YFSETQ. The CDR3 here is CASSLVLVGGSQETQYF.

The rearrangement links TRBV28 to TRBJ1-6. This CDR3 spans 14 amino acids. Germline assignment: CDR1 MDHEN and CDR2 SYDVKM. The CDR3 spells CASSLGTANSPLHF.

The gene calls are TRBV29-1 and TRBJ2-1; without DNA, the TCRdb call of TRBD2 cannot be checked. Germline CDR1 and CDR2: SQVTM and ANQGSEA. This CDR3 contains 15 residues. Here the CDR3 reads CSVEIGRASFDEQFF.

The chain employs TRBV6-5 and TRBJ2-2; TCRdb designates TRBD1, a call that cannot be tested without DNA. The CDR3 extends over 15 amino acids. The germline V gene encodes CDR1 MNHEY and CDR2 SVGAGI. The CDR3 sequence is CASSYVTGDTGELFF.

The chain employs TRBV4-1 and TRBJ1-1; the D call of TRBD1 rests on TCRdb alone, since no DNA is present to check it. The CDR3 has 17 residues. Germline lookup yields CDR1 MGHRA and CDR2 YSYEKL. Here the CDR3 reads CASSQALVDRDNTEAFF.

The chain has TRBV4-2 and TRBJ2-5; TCRdb outputs TRBD2, but without DNA this stays unchecked. CDR3 length: 16 amino acids. CDR1 and CDR2 from the germline V gene are LGHNA and YNFKEQ. The CDR3 is CASSQEQRERLETQYF.

The V call is TRBV7-9, the J call TRBJ2-1. CDR3 length equals 16 residues. Germline lookup yields CDR1 SEHNR and CDR2 FQNEAQ (reference sequence). This CDR3 reads CASTPFTGSSYNEQFF.

The V call is TRBV7-7, the J call TRBJ2-5; TCRdb proposes TRBD1, but this gene call is untestable without DNA. The CDR3 extends over 14 amino acids. CDR1 SSHAT and CDR2 FNYEAQ come from the germline V gene (reference sequence). This CDR3 reads CASSTYRGGETQYF. Supplemented by reference TRBV7-7 and TRBJ2-5, the full variable domain reads GAGVSQSPRYKVTKRGQDVTLRCDPISSHATLYWYQQALGQGPEFLTYFNYEAQPDKSGLPSDRFSAERPEGSISTLTIQRTEQRDSAMYRCASSTYRGGETQYFGPGTRLLVL.

V and J are TRBV29-1 and TRBJ1-2. This CDR3 has 12 residues. The germline V gene encodes CDR1 SQVTM and CDR2 ANQGSEA. The CDR3 sequence is CSVEEGREGYTF. Looking up the rest from reference TRBV29-1 and TRBJ1-2 gives the full variable domain: SAVISQKPSRDICQRGTSLTIQCQVDSQVTMMFWYRQQPGQSLTLIATANQGSEATYESGFVIDKFPISRPNLTFSTLTVSNMSPEDSSIYLCSVEEGREGYTFGSGTRLTVV.

The chain has TRBV19 and TRBJ2-7. CDR1 is LNHDA, CDR2 SQIVND, per germline (reference sequence). CDR3 length: 14 amino acids. The CDR3 sequence is CASSIRVFTYEQYF.

The chain recombines TRBV4-1 with TRBJ2-7; the D call from TCRdb, TRBD2, cannot be confirmed without DNA. The CDR3 has 14 amino acids. Germline V gene lookup returns CDR1 MGHRA and CDR2 YSYEKL. The CDR3 region is CASSRLQSTYEQYF.

The chain recombines TRBV6-2 or TRBV6-3 with TRBJ2-5; the TRBD2 assignment by TCRdb is unverifiable without DNA. This CDR3 comprises 14 residues. Germline lookup yields CDR1 MNHEY and CDR2 SVGEGT. CDR3 in amino acids: CASRDITGGETQYF.